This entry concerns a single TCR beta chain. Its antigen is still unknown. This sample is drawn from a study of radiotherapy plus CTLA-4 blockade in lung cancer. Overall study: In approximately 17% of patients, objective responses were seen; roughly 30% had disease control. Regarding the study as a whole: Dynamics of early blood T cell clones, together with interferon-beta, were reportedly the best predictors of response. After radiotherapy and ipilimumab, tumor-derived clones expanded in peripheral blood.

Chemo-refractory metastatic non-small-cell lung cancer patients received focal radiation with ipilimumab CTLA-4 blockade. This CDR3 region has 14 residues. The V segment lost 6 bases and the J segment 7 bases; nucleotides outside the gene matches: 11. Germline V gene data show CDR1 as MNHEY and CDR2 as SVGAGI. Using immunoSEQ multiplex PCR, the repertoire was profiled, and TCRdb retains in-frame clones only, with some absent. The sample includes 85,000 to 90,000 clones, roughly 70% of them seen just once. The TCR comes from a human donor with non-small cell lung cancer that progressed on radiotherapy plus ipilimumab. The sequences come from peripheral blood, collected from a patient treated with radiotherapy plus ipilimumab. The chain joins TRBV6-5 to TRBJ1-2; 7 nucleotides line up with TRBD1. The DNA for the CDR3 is TGTGCCAGCAGGGATGGGACAGTCTCAGGTGGCTACACCTTC. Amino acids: CASRDGTVSGGYTF.